Given below is one T cell receptor beta chain in context. Its antigen is undetermined. This sample was taken from a study of shared clonotypes between healthy human individuals. Whole-study context: Ranging from 18 to 49 in age, donors were two women and a few men.

CD45RO-negative CD8 cells positively selected for CCR7 made up the naive population, which excluded terminally differentiated effector memory CD45RA+ cells. All donors were Caucasian adults living in Nashville, Tennessee. Study results and caveats: Collection of samples was limited to blood; tissue repertoires likely differ.

This CDR3 has 14 residues. Germline V CDR1 and CDR2: SNHLY, FYNNEI. The V gene end was trimmed by 10 bases and the J gene end by 2 bases; junction bases not matched to a gene: 9. Sequencing was performed with immunoSEQ multiplex PCR; in TCRdb, only in-frame clones are kept and a portion is missing. The sample lists about 680,000 clones; about 92% were seen once. This chain connects TRBV2 to TRBJ2-7; 9 positions agree with TRBD2. The receptor was derived from a man aged 25-40 years in good health. Sequences were obtained from naive CD8+ T cells sorted from blood. The CDR3 bases are TGTGCCATCCGCGCTAGCGGGAACCCCTACGAGCAGTACTTC. Its translation: CAIRASGNPYEQYF.